The rows below give T cell receptor beta chains drawn from one sample of a study of memory CD4+ T cells and cytomegalovirus serostatus. Repertoires were generated with immunoSEQ multiplex PCR, while TCRdb's copy carries only in-frame clones and drops some. The profile shows tens of thousands of clones, around 83% of them singletons. The specimen sequenced was memory CD4+ T cells from blood. The receptor source for this set is an adult in good health and CMV-seropositive. CDR3s include the opening cysteine and the closing phenylalanine or tryptophan. A D gene is named only where the DNA matches it firmly. Clone size is shown for a subset of rows, as once, few, many or a class of expanded clone.

d_gene	abundance	v_gene	j_gene	CDR3nt	CDR3aa
-	-	TRBV19	TRBJ2-7	TGTGCCAGTAGTCCCTGGACAGTTCTGGCCTACGAGCAGTACTTC	CASSPWTVLAYEQYF
TRBD1	-	TRBV19	TRBJ1-4	TGTGCCAGTAGCCGACAGGGGGGAAATGAAAAACTGTTTTTT	CASSRQGGNEKLFF
TRBD1	-	TRBV7-2	TRBJ2-7	TGTGCCAGCAGCTTGAGGGACAGGGGGAGTGAGCAGTACTTC	CASSLRDRGSEQYF
-	once	TRBV19	TRBJ2-5	TGTGCCAGTAGTATAGGGACTAAACAAGAGACCCAGTACTTC	CASSIGTKQETQYF
TRBD1	-	TRBV27	TRBJ2-1	TGTGCCAGCAGTACCGACAGGGGCCGGGGCAATGAGCAGTTCTTC	CASSTDRGRGNEQFF
-	-	TRBV7-8	TRBJ1-1	TGTGCCAGCAGCTTATATAGGGTGGCCACTGAAGCTTTCTTT	CASSLYRVATEAFF
-	-	TRBV18	TRBJ2-1	TGTGCCAGCTCACCACTTGAGACGGGGTGGGGGTCCTACAATGAGCAGTTCTTC	CASSPLETGWGSYNEQFF
-	-	TRBV5-1	TRBJ1-3	TGCGCCAGCAGGGGTAAAGCTGGAAACACCATATATTTT	CASRGKAGNTIYF
TRBD2	few	TRBV5-1	TRBJ2-7	TGCGCCAGCACCACGGGAGGGGCCGGTAGCTACGAGCAGTACTTC	CASTTGGAGSYEQYF
-	few	TRBV30	TRBJ1-6	TGTGCCTGGAGTAGAAACACAGGGCCTTCCTATAATTCACCCCTCCACTTT	CAWSRNTGPSYNSPLHF
-	-	TRBV2	TRBJ2-7	TGTGCCAGCGGGGCACCCTTTACCTACGAGCAGTACTTC	CASGAPFTYEQYF